This TCR beta chain was captured by sequencing in a study of blood T cell repertoires in COVID-19. Study overall: The United States, Italy and Spain were the sources of the acute and convalescent COVID-19 samples. The cDNA or gDNA used as material had been derived from T cells, B-cell-depleted T cells, or PBMCs.

Under the authors' procedure: Reference gene primer amplification gave nucleated cell count estimates. Libraries were prepared by immunoSEQ multiplex PCR; TCRdb keeps only in-frame clonotypes and omits some of them. V and J calls and clone size follow that table, whereas D and trimming were derived from the DNA. The sample has 280,000 or so clones; nearly 90% are singletons. Germline trimming cut 3 bases from V and 2 bases from J; bases unmatched to any gene: 11. The germline gives CDR1 SGHNT, CDR2 YYREEE (reference sequence). This CDR3 is 17 amino acids long. Clinical history reported by participants formed the basis on which cohorts were assigned.

The gene calls are TRBV5-4 and TRBJ2-5, with 9 bases fitting TRBD1. Source material: PBMCs or T cells enriched from blood (not recorded which). The TCR sequence derives from a woman in her late teens or twenties with acute COVID-19. CDR3 DNA: TGTGCCAGCAGCTCACCCCCCGGACAGGGGAAGCAAGAGACCCAGTACTTC. As protein: CASSSPPGQGKQETQYF.